This T cell receptor beta chain stems from a study of shared clonotypes between healthy human individuals. Across the study: Plates per donor: three CD4 naive, three CD4 memory, two CD8 naive, one CD8 memory.

The ends were cut back, 2 bases at V and 9 bases at J, with 21 bases in the middle. This CDR3 is built from 16 residues. In germline, CDR1 is SGDLS, CDR2 YYNGEE. The authors loaded approximately 220 ng DNA, 25,000 to 30,000 T cell genomes, into sorted-subset replicate PCRs. Profiled with immunoSEQ multiplex PCR; TCRdb holds only in-frame clones, not every one. The profile shows 2 million to 2.5 million clones, under 95% of them singletons. Naive CD45RA+ and memory CD45RA-negative subsets were split from CD4+ cells. The clonotype comes from a man younger than 30 in good health. Some clones in this sample may be carry-over from other donors' samples. The specimen sequenced was naive CD4+ T cells from PBMCs. Subset given: CD45RA+ positively selected. V and J are TRBV9 and TRBJ2-1; D ambiguous. The CDR3 is CASSVGPSPPDGEQFF. CDR3 sequence (DNA): TGTGCCAGCAGCGTCGGACCGAGCCCCCCAGACGGTGAGCAGTTCTTC. Complete variable domain (other parts from reference TRBV9 and TRBJ2-1): DSGVTQTPKHLITATGQRVTLRCSPRSGDLSVYWYQQSLDQGLQFLIQYYNGEERAKGNILERFSAQQFPDLHSELNLSSLELGDSALYFCASSVGPSPPDGEQFFGPGTRLTVL.